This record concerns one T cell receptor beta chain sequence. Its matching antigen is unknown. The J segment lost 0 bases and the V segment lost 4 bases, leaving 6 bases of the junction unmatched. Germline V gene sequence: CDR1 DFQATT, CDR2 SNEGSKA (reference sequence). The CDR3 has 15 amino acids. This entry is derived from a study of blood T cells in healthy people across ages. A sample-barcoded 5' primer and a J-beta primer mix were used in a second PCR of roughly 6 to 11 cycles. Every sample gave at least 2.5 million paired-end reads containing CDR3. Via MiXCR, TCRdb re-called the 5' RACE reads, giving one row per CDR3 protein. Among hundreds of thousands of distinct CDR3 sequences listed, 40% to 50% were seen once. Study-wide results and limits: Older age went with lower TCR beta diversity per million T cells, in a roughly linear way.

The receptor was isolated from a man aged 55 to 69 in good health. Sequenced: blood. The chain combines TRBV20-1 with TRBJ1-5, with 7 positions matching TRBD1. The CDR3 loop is CSANLGQYSNQPQHF. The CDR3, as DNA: TGCAGTGCTAACCTGGGACAGTATAGCAATCAGCCCCAGCATTTT.